What follows are 3 T cell receptor beta chains derived from one specimen sequenced in a study of PD-1 blockade in classical Hodgkin lymphoma. Some clones are missing from TCRdb's copy, which holds only in-frame ones; the method was immunoSEQ multiplex PCR. The sample has about 15,000 clones; approximately 82% are singletons. Relapse was seen in all patients after autologous stem cell transplantation, and brentuximab vedotin exposure was variable. Sequences were derived from peripheral blood mononuclear cells (PBMCs), sampled before the second cycle of nivolumab. These receptors originate from a human donor with classical Hodgkin lymphoma.

The chain employs TRBV5-1 and TRBJ2-1, with D uncertain. V gave up 4 bases and J gave up 8 bases, with 13 bases separating them. CDR1 SGHRS and CDR2 YFSETQ come from the germline V gene. The CDR3 runs 13 residues. The CDR3 protein is CASSLGQVDEQFF. The CDR3 DNA is TGCGCCAGCAGCCTTGGCCAGGTCGATGAGCAGTTCTTC.

This chain joins TRBV19 and TRBJ1-5; 7 nucleotides agree with TRBD1. Germline V gene lookup returns CDR1 LNHDA and CDR2 SQIVND (reference sequence). Trimming took 1 base from V and 2 from J; bases not matched to a gene: 11. The CDR3 has 18 residues. The DNA of the CDR3 is TGTGCCAGTAGTATAGTAAGAACAGGGGCGTTGGGCAATCAGCCCCAGCATTTT. Its protein product is CASSIVRTGALGNQPQHF.

The chain recombines TRBV7-9 with TRBJ2-7; D call uncertain. CDR1 and CDR2 from the germline V gene are SEHNR and FQNEAQ (reference sequence). This CDR3 spans 13 amino acids. Trimming removed 1 base from V and 2 bases from J, with 6 bases in between. CDR3 sequence: CASSLEIAYEQYF. CDR3 DNA: TGTGCCAGCAGCTTAGAGATAGCCTACGAGCAGTACTTC.